The 30 T cell receptor beta chains presented below share a single source sample, sequenced in a study of CD8 T cells in ankylosing spondylitis. TCRdb re-derived calls from the 5' RACE reads in MiXCR, one entry per CDR3 protein. The sample includes around 280,000 distinct CDR3 sequences, 15% to 20% of them seen just once. Sequencing used blood, either unsorted or a sorted T cell fraction (not recorded which). These receptors originate from a male donor with ankylosing spondylitis or in good health (not recorded which).

This clonotype has a single count. This chain connects TRBV16 to TRBJ2-2, with D possibly TRBD1 on 6 matching bases. Between the trimmed V and J ends, which lost 5 bases and 3 bases, there was a span of 19 bases. There are 17 residues in the CDR3. Germline CDR1 reads KGHSY; CDR2 reads FQNENV. DNA for the CDR3: TGTGCCAGCAGCGCTTATCGCACAGGGTCGTACACCGGGGAGCTGTTTTTT. Protein: CASSAYRTGSYTGELFF. Full variable domain (rest looked up from reference TRBV16 and TRBJ2-2): GEEVAQTPKHLVRGEGQKAKLYCAPIKGHSYVFWYQQVLKNEFKFLISFQNENVFDETGMPKERFSAKCLPNSPCSLEIQATKLEDSAVYFCASSAYRTGSYTGELFFGEGSRLTVL.

The J gene is TRBJ1-1, the V gene TRBV20-1, with D possibly matching TRBD1 (6 bases). Germline loops: CDR1 DFQATT, CDR2 SNEGSKA (reference sequence). The CDR3 extends over 14 amino acids. V lost 6 bases and J lost 4, with 18 bases in between. The CDR3 DNA reads as TGCAGTGCGAGGGCGGGGGGCGCGGGCACTGAAGCTTTCTTT. Amino acids: CSARAGGAGTEAFF.

This clonotype appeared a few times. The genes are TRBV20-1 and TRBJ2-5; TRBD1 might be the D (6 bases). The CDR3 loop spans 15 amino acids. Between the trimmed V and J ends, which lost 5 bases and 2 bases, there was a span of 18 bases. The germline CDR1 and CDR2 sequences are DFQATT and SNEGSKA (reference sequence). As DNA, the CDR3 is TGCAGTGCTCCCAGACCCCGACAGGTACAAGAGACCCAGTACTTC. Translated, it gives CSAPRPRQVQETQYF.

The V gene is TRBV28, the J gene TRBJ1-6; D unresolved. V lost 9 bases and J lost 8, with 14 bases in between. This CDR3 has 13 amino acids. Per the germline V gene, CDR1 is MDHEN and CDR2 is SYDVKM. The chain's CDR3 is CASRTGRDSPLHF. CDR3 coding DNA: TGTGCCAGTCGGACCGGGAGGGATTCACCCCTCCACTTT.

The table lists this clonotype with a few counts. This chain links TRBV5-1 with TRBJ2-7, with TRBD2 as a possible D gene (5 bases). The germline gives CDR1 SGHRS, CDR2 YFSETQ. The V gene lost 1 base and the J gene lost 0 bases, with 14 bases spanning the gap. This CDR3 spans 16 amino acids. CDR3 protein: CASSLKSGPFSYEQYV. The CDR3 nucleotides are TGCGCCAGCAGCTTGAAGAGCGGACCTTTCTCCTACGAGCAGTACGTC.

The chain has TRBV20-1 and TRBJ1-1; 7 nucleotides align to TRBD1. Germline V gene data show CDR1 as DFQATT and CDR2 as SNEGSKA (reference sequence). Trimming at V came to 0 bases and at J to 6 bases, leaving 13 bases not matched to a gene. The CDR3 loop spans 16 amino acids. CDR3 DNA sequence: TGCAGTGCTAGAGATGGTACCTCCCGGGACAGAGCTGAAGCTTTCTTT. Protein product: CSARDGTSRDRAEAFF.

The rearrangement links TRBV19 to TRBJ2-3; no clear D. This CDR3 is built from 16 residues. Trimming removed 4 bases from V and 3 bases from J, with 17 bases in between. CDR1 and CDR2 from the germline V gene are LNHDA and SQIVND (reference sequence). The CDR3 sequence is CASSSRPTLRTDTQYF. For the CDR3, the DNA is TGTGCCAGTAGTAGCCGCCCCACGTTGAGAACAGATACGCAGTATTTT. The full variable domain, completed using reference TRBV19 and TRBJ2-3, is DGGITQSPKYLFRKEGQNVTLSCEQNLNHDAMYWYRQDPGQGLRLIYYSQIVNDFQKGDIAEGYSVSREKKESFPLTVTSAQKNPTAFYLCASSSRPTLRTDTQYFGPGTRLTVL.

The chain joins TRBV10-3 to TRBJ2-2, with 10 nucleotides matching TRBD2. This CDR3 is 15 amino acids long. From germline, CDR1 is ENHRY and CDR2 SYGVKD. J gave up 8 bases and V 7 bases, and 10 bases lay outside the gene matches. CDR3: CAIKEIAGGRGELFF. In DNA form, the CDR3 reads TGTGCCATCAAGGAAATAGCGGGAGGTCGTGGGGAGCTGTTTTTT.

The chain uses TRBV6-1 and TRBJ2-7; 9 nucleotides line up with TRBD2. Germline values: CDR1 MNHNS, CDR2 SASEGT. There are 14 residues in the CDR3. V gave up 6 bases and J gave up 3 bases; unmatched junction bases: 6. CDR3 in amino acids: CASRDSGSSYEQYV. For the CDR3, the DNA is TGTGCCAGCAGAGATAGCGGGAGCAGCTACGAGCAGTACGTC.

This clonotype was recorded at least ten times. The chain combines TRBV10-3 with TRBJ1-1; D is uncertain. Trimming removed 10 bases from V and 3 bases from J, with 18 bases in between. This CDR3 has 14 amino acids. From germline, CDR1 is ENHRY and CDR2 SYGVKD. The CDR3: CATTNQGADTEAFF. The CDR3 bases are TGTGCCACGACAAACCAAGGCGCAGACACTGAAGCTTTCTTT.

The chain recombines TRBV5-1 with TRBJ2-2; tentatively, D is TRBD1 (5 bases). Germline V gives CDR1 SGHRS, CDR2 YFSETQ. The V end lost 4 bases, the J end lost 5 bases, and 12 bases lay between the germline ends. CDR3 length: 14 residues. CDR3 region: CASSMDTKTGELFF. CDR3 nucleotides: TGCGCCAGCAGCATGGACACTAAAACCGGGGAGCTGTTTTTT.

The genes are TRBV7-2 and TRBJ1-4; 8 nucleotides align to TRBD1. Trimming cost V 1 base and J 8 bases; bases outside gene matches: 6. Germline V gene data show CDR1 as SGHTA and CDR2 as FQGNSA. This CDR3 region has 15 residues. Here the CDR3 DNA reads TGTGCCAGCAGCTTAGTCAGGGGGCTAGGGGAAAAACTGTTTTTT. Amino acid sequence: CASSLVRGLGEKLFF.

As concerns this clonotype: Germline is not matched at one junction end, which may reflect a read error. The chain recombines TRBV3-1 with TRBJ1-2, with D tentatively TRBD1 (5 bases). Germline assignment: CDR1 LGHDT and CDR2 YNNKEL (reference sequence). CDR3 size: 15 residues. Here the CDR3 reads CASSKTRGSGYDYTF. The CDR3 nucleotides read TGTGCCAGCAGCAAAACGAGGGGTTCCGGCTATGACTACACCTTC.

The V and J genes are TRBV27 and TRBJ2-3, with TRBD2 matching over 7 bases. Germline CDR1 and CDR2: MNHEY and SMNVEV (reference sequence). The V gene end was trimmed by 5 bases and the J gene end by 0 bases; junction bases not matched to a gene: 11. The CDR3 has 17 residues. As DNA, the CDR3 is TGTGCCAGCAGTACATCCTTTCTAGCGGAGAGCACAGATACGCAGTATTTT. Encoded protein: CASSTSFLAESTDTQYF.

This clonotype was found a few times. The chain combines TRBV5-1 with TRBJ2-5; D gene ambiguous. V lost 0 bases and J lost 0, with 6 bases in between. Per germline, CDR1 SGHRS and CDR2 YFSETQ. CDR3 length: 14 residues. CDR3: CASSLAPYQETQYF. DNA for the CDR3: TGCGCCAGCAGCTTGGCCCCGTACCAAGAGACCCAGTACTTC.

The J gene is TRBJ2-1, the V gene TRBV11-2, with D perhaps TRBD2 (5 bases). CDR1 and CDR2 (germline): SGHAT, FQNNGV. The CDR3 covers 13 residues. Deletions cut 1 base from V and 7 bases from J, with 8 bases between. CDR3 sequence (DNA): TGTGCCAGCAGCTTAGGTACGGGGAATGAGCAGTTCTTC. Its protein is CASSLGTGNEQFF. Combining the CDR3 with reference TRBV11-2 and TRBJ2-1 gives the whole variable domain EAGVAQSPRYKIIEKRQSVAFWCNPISGHATLYWYQQILGQGPKLLIQFQNNGVVDDSQLPKDRFSAERLKGVDSTLKIQPAKLEDSAVYLCASSLGTGNEQFFGPGTRLTVL.

V usage is TRBV29-1 and J usage is TRBJ2-1, with D unclear. Per germline, CDR1 SQVTM and CDR2 ANQGSEA. The ends were cut back, 4 bases at V and 9 bases at J, with 7 bases in the middle. CDR3 length: 10 residues. The DNA of the CDR3 is TGCAGCGTTGGACTGATTGAGCAGTTCTTC. It specifies CSVGLIEQFF.

The chain recombines TRBV12-3 or TRBV12-4 with TRBJ2-1; D is ambiguous. The CDR3 is 12 residues long. V was cut by 3 bases and J by 12 bases, with 12 bases left in between. CDR3 DNA: TGTGCCAGCAGTTTTGGGTCTCCTGGGCAGTTCTTC. As protein: CASSFGSPGQFF.

This clonotype was counted between two and nine times. The CDR3 DNA sequence: TGCAGCGTTGTGGTGCCCGACAGCAAAGCTTTCTTT. It codes for CSVVVPDSKAFF. The chain uses TRBV29-1 and TRBJ1-1, with a weak D call TRBD1 (5 bases). Trimming took 4 bases from V and 9 from J, leaving 15 bases between them. This CDR3 has 12 residues. Germline V CDR1 and CDR2: SQVTM, ANQGSEA. Variable domain in full (rest from reference TRBV29-1 and TRBJ1-1): SAVISQKPSRDICQRGTSLTIQCQVDSQVTMMFWYRQQPGQSLTLIATANQGSEATYESGFVIDKFPISRPNLTFSTLTVSNMSPEDSSIYLCSVVVPDSKAFFGQGTRLTVV.

The V gene is TRBV12-3 or TRBV12-4, the J gene TRBJ2-3, with 7 bases fitting TRBD1. Trimming took 5 bases from V and 2 from J; bases not matched to a gene: 7. CDR3 length equals 15 residues. The CDR3 coding sequence is TGTGCCAGCAGTGGGTCGGGACAGTTCACAGATACGCAGTATTTT. It specifies CASSGSGQFTDTQYF.

This clonotype has just a few counts. CDR3 protein: CASSAGTSGHRGADTQYF. The CDR3 DNA reads TGTGCCAGCAGCGCCGGGACTAGCGGTCACCGAGGGGCAGATACGCAGTATTTT. The chain couples TRBV9 to TRBJ2-3; 11 bases are a match to TRBD2. Germline loops: CDR1 SGDLS, CDR2 YYNGEE. The length of the CDR3 is 18 residues. With 3 bases clipped from V and 4 bases from J, the junction kept 13 bases outside the gene matches. Full variable domain (missing parts from reference TRBV9 and TRBJ2-3): DSGVTQTPKHLITATGQRVTLRCSPRSGDLSVYWYQQSLDQGLQFLIQYYNGEERAKGNILERFSAQQFPDLHSELNLSSLELGDSALYFCASSAGTSGHRGADTQYFGPGTRLTVL.

This clonotype was seen a handful of times. This chain joins TRBV20-1 and TRBJ2-1, with 7 bases aligning to TRBD2. The CDR3 loop spans 14 amino acids. V gave up 4 bases and J gave up 10 bases; unmatched junction bases: 13. Per the germline V gene, CDR1 is DFQATT and CDR2 is SNEGSKA (reference sequence). CDR3 sequence reads: CSATHPNGGGEQFF. The CDR3, as DNA: TGCAGTGCTACCCACCCCAATGGGGGGGGAGAGCAGTTCTTC.

This chain joins TRBV12-3 or TRBV12-4 and TRBJ2-1; weak D call: TRBD1 (8 bases). Trimming cost V 3 bases and J 12 bases, with 18 bases left between them. This CDR3 spans 14 amino acids. CDR3 DNA: TGTGCCAGCAGTTTTACAGGGGGGGGCCCTGGGCAGTTCTTC. Residues: CASSFTGGGPGQFF.

The table lists this clonotype with a few counts. The V gene is TRBV12-3 or TRBV12-4, the J gene TRBJ1-5; D is perhaps TRBD1 (6 bases). V lost 5 bases and J 3 bases, leaving 11 bases between the germline ends. The CDR3 has 14 residues. This CDR3 reads CASSRTGNNQPQHF. The CDR3 DNA follows: TGTGCCAGCAGTAGAACAGGGAACAATCAGCCCCAGCATTTT.

This clonotype was detected a few times. J is TRBJ2-1 and V is TRBV7-8; possibly TRBD1 for D (6 bases). The CDR3 spans 15 residues. Germline values: CDR1 SGHVS, CDR2 FQNEAQ. V lost 6 bases and J 0 bases, leaving 12 bases between the germline ends. The CDR3 is CASRKDRSSYNEQFF. The CDR3 coding sequence is TGTGCCAGCAGAAAGGACAGAAGCTCCTACAATGAGCAGTTCTTC. The full variable domain, completed using reference TRBV7-8 and TRBJ2-1, is GAGVSQSPRYKVAKRGQDVALRCDPISGHVSLFWYQQALGQGPEFLTYFQNEAQLDKSGLPSDRFFAERPEGSVSTLKIQRTQQEDSAVYLCASRKDRSSYNEQFFGPGTRLTVL.

This clonotype has only a few counts. This chain uses TRBV20-1 with TRBJ1-4, with D unresolved. This CDR3 is built from 13 residues. V gave up 0 bases and J gave up 8 bases, with 10 bases separating them. Germline-derived CDR1 and CDR2 are DFQATT and SNEGSKA (reference sequence). CDR3 amino acids: CSARDGGKEKLFF. CDR3 nucleotides: TGCAGTGCTAGAGATGGAGGGAAGGAAAAACTGTTTTTT.

There are many counts of this clonotype. The rearrangement links TRBV10-3 to TRBJ2-1; 7 bases are shared with TRBD2. The CDR3 loop spans 16 amino acids. Trimming removed 2 bases from V and 0 bases from J; junction bases left unmatched: 4. Germline V gene lookup returns CDR1 ENHRY and CDR2 SYGVKD. The CDR3 protein is CAISEGAGSSYNEQFF. The DNA for the CDR3 is TGTGCCATCAGTGAGGGAGCGGGGAGCTCCTACAATGAGCAGTTCTTC.

This chain joins TRBV18 and TRBJ2-4, with 11 bases that match TRBD2. The trim removed 0 bases at V and 7 bases at J, leaving 8 bases unmatched. Germline CDR1 reads KGHSH; CDR2 reads LQKENI. The CDR3 loop spans 17 amino acids. The CDR3 loop is CASSPPVAGGLGNIQYF. The DNA of the CDR3 is TGTGCCAGCTCACCACCTGTAGCGGGAGGGCTGGGCAACATTCAGTACTTC.

CDR3 residues: CASSSSPRDTQYF. The CDR3 DNA reads TGTGCCAGCAGTTCCTCCCCCCGGGATACGCAGTATTTT. This rearrangement joins TRBV27 to TRBJ2-3; D ambiguous. CDR1 and CDR2 (germline): MNHEY, SMNVEV (reference sequence). Trimming left V 4 bases short and J 6 bases short, with 11 bases between. The length of the CDR3 is 13 residues.

This chain joins TRBV5-5 and TRBJ2-7; maybe TRBD2 (5 bases). V was pared by 1 base and J by 4 bases, with 12 bases between. The CDR3 contains 14 residues. From germline, CDR1 is SGHKS and CDR2 YYEKEE (reference sequence). CDR3 in DNA: TGTGCCAGCAGCTTGCTCGGCGGACTTTACGAGCAGTACGTC. Its translation is CASSLLGGLYEQYV.